The clone carrying this TCR beta chain has only a few counts. Germline assignment: CDR1 SNHLY and CDR2 FYNNEI. The CDR3 totals 15 residues. Deletions cut 2 bases from V and 2 bases from J, with 12 bases between. These data belong to a study of OX40 agonist ivuxolimab in advanced cancers. Whole-study context: Three patients, one with hepatocellular carcinoma and two with cutaneous melanoma, achieved partial responses.

Assay: immunoSEQ multiplex PCR; the TCRdb copy retains only in-frame clones and omits some. The data contain roughly 64,000 clones, 70% to 90% of them singletons. The rearrangement joins TRBV2 to TRBJ1-2, with D unresolved. The clonotype was recovered from an adult with an advanced solid tumor such as melanoma, head and neck, liver or kidney cancer. This sample comprised CD4+ or CD8+ T cells sorted from blood, obtained in a trial of the OX40 agonist ivuxolimab. The CDR3 here is CASSEQPANNYGYTF. DNA for the CDR3: TGTGCCAGCAGTGAACAGCCGGCAAACAACTATGGCTACACCTTC.